The TCR beta chain under discussion was sequenced for a study of blood T cell repertoires in COVID-19. Across the whole study: Some COVID-19 samples were acute and others convalescent; all came from the United States, Italy and Spain. In each case, the material was cDNA or gDNA derived from T cells, B-cell-depleted T cells, or PBMCs.

Original analysis: Reference gene primer amplification gave estimated nucleated cell counts. This table comes from immunoSEQ multiplex PCR, and its TCRdb copy is limited to in-frame clones, with some not included. V and J calls and clone size come straight from that table; D and trimming were deduced from the DNA. The sample gives tens of thousands of clones, around 90% of which show up once; approximately 4.8% is in the top ten. The germline CDR1 and CDR2 sequences are MNHEY and SVGEGT. This CDR3 comprises 14 residues. The ends were cut back, 5 bases at V and 6 bases at J, with 14 bases in the middle.

The genes are TRBV6-2 or TRBV6-3 and TRBJ1-5; D is unclear. The source of this sequence is a woman of 80 years or more with active COVID-19. The sample was peripheral blood. The CDR3, as DNA: TGTGCCAGCAGTCTTGTGGGCGAAGGTCAGCCCCAGCATTTT. Translation: CASSLVGEGQPQHF.